This TCR beta chain originates from a study of T-cell reconstitution after alpha-beta-depleted transplantation in children. Broader study findings: At the one-year point after transplant, T-cell counts and TCRbeta diversity were found to come mostly from T cells that had been newly produced.

V lost 7 bases, J lost 2 bases, and 8 bases lay in between. The CDR3 has 11 residues. In germline, CDR1 is SQVTM, CDR2 ANQGSEA. Preparing the TCRbeta library involved the use of unique molecular identifiers. TCRdb redid the calling of the PCR reads with MiXCR, one entry per CDR3 protein. The sample holds some 550,000 distinct CDR3 sequences, more than 20% seen once. At least ten counts were recorded for this clonotype. Its specificity is not known. The genes are TRBV29-1 and TRBJ1-2; no definite D call. The sequence came from a boy under three years old who had a stem cell transplant for acute myeloid leukemia, so the T cells may come from the graft donor. Sequenced here: PBMCs, mostly from graft donor cells, sampled 360 days after TCRalphabeta/CD19-depleted stem cell transplant. CDR3: CSGRGNYGYTF. In DNA form, the CDR3 reads TGCAGCGGGCGAGGGAACTATGGCTACACCTTC.